This TCR beta chain was sequenced for a study of T cell repertoires in aging, cancer and after chemotherapy. The study, taken as a whole, reports: Across the chemotherapy interval, each cancer cohort showed higher median generation probability, suggesting thymic rebound. Untreated cancer patients had significantly lower blood TCR diversity than age-matched healthy donors.

This clonotype was recorded a few times. What it binds is unknown. The template was genomic DNA from peripheral blood, not RNA. CDR3 length equals 15 residues. V was cut by 5 bases and J by 2 bases, with 16 bases left in between. Rearranged V-D-J TRB sequences were amplified with a mixed TRB-A/B primer pool. TCRdb independently ran MiXCR on the multiplex PCR reads; one entry per CDR3 protein. The repertoire includes about 11,000 distinct CDR3 sequences, around 40% of them detected once, and 7% to 9.5% sits in the top ten. Sequencing was performed on blood. This clonotype was sampled from a human donor in good health. The chain couples TRBV12-3 or TRBV12-4 to TRBJ2-7; tentatively, D is TRBD1 (5 bases). DNA for the CDR3: TGTGCCAGCAGTCCGCAGGCTACAGGCCCCTACGAGCAGTACTTC. This codes for CASSPQATGPYEQYF.